This TCR beta chain derives from a study of blood T cell repertoires in COVID-19. Per the study methods: Estimation of nucleated cell counts was performed using reference gene primer amplification. Assay used: immunoSEQ multiplex PCR; TCRdb lists only in-frame clones, some missing. D and trimming come from the DNA, and the V and J calls and clone size come from that table. This sample yields under 350,000 clones, of which around 92% are seen a single time; roughly 1.8% belongs to the top ten. This clone was picked up a small number of times. Participants spanned ages about 18 to 100 years and resided in some 22 US areas. Which cohort a participant joined came from the clinical history participants gave. The study counted Cohort 3 donors as recovered given two negative PCRs, clearance, or symptom resolution. Sample: PBMCs or T cells enriched from blood (not recorded which). This clonotype was sampled from a woman in her fifties or sixties who had recovered from COVID-19.

The CDR3 is CAWAGVSNQPQHF. CDR3 sequence (DNA): TGTGCCTGGGCGGGAGTTAGCAATCAGCCCCAGCATTTT. This sequence joins TRBV30 and TRBJ1-5; no clear D. The V end was cut by 5 bases, the J end by 0 bases, with 8 bases between. The CDR3 covers 13 residues. Germline lookup yields CDR1 GTSNPN and CDR2 SVGIG (reference sequence).